This T cell receptor beta chain was captured by sequencing in a study of blood T cell repertoires in COVID-19. Study at large: Donors in the United States, Italy and Spain gave samples during acute or convalescent COVID-19.

Germline lookup yields CDR1 MNHEY and CDR2 SVGEGT. Trimming removed 2 bases at V and 5 bases at J, with 13 bases between. The CDR3 covers 15 residues. Generated by immunoSEQ multiplex PCR, the TCRdb table keeps only in-frame clones and is missing some. Found here are 300,000 to 400,000 clones, 75% to 90% of them singletons; the top ten hold 1%. The V gene is TRBV6-2 or TRBV6-3, the J gene TRBJ2-1; a weak D match, TRBD2 (5 bases). Sequences were obtained from PBMCs or T cells enriched from blood (not recorded which). This TCR came from a man younger than 35 who had recovered from COVID-19. The CDR3 DNA sequence: TGTGCCAGCAGTTACAGGACTTCATTCAACAATGAGCAGTTCTTC. Its protein product is CASSYRTSFNNEQFF.